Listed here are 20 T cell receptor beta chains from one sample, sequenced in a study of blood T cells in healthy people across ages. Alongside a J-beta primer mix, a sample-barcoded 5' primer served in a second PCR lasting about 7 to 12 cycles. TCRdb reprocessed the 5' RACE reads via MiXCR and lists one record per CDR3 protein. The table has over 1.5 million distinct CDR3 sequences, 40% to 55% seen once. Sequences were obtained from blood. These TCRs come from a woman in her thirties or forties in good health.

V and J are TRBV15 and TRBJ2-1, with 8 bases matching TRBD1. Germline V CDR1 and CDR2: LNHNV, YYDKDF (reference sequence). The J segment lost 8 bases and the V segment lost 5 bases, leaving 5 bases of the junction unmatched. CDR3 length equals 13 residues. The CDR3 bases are TGTGCCACCAGCGGACAGGGAATTTATGAGCAGTTCTTC. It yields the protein CATSGQGIYEQFF.

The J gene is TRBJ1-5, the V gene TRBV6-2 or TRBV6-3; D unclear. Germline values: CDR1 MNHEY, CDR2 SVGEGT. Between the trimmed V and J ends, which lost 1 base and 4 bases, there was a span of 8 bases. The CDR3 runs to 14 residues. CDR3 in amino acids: CASSYYRGNQPQHF. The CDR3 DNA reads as TGTGCCAGCAGTTACTATCGGGGTAATCAGCCCCAGCATTTT.

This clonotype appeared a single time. The CDR3 here is CASSPLPGLNTEAFF. The CDR3 bases are TGTGCCAGCTCACCCCTGCCGGGATTGAACACTGAAGCTTTCTTT. V usage is TRBV18 and J usage is TRBJ1-1; D is uncertain. Looked up from germline, CDR1 is KGHSH and CDR2 is LQKENI. V was shortened by 3 bases and J by 0 bases, with 11 bases between the two germline ends. This CDR3 has 15 amino acids.

The DNA for the CDR3 is TGTGCCAGCAGCCCGGGAGGGGGCCGCGCTAACTATGGCTACACCTTC. Protein: CASSPGGGRANYGYTF. The rearrangement uses TRBV11-2 and TRBJ1-2; 7 bases fit TRBD1. The germline CDR1 and CDR2 sequences are SGHAT and FQNNGV. The ends lost 5 bases at V and 0 bases at J; junction bases unmatched: 9. The CDR3 consists of 16 residues. Variable domain in full (rest from reference TRBV11-2 and TRBJ1-2): EAGVAQSPRYKIIEKRQSVAFWCNPISGHATLYWYQQILGQGPKLLIQFQNNGVVDDSQLPKDRFSAERLKGVDSTLKIQPAKLEDSAVYLCASSPGGGRANYGYTFGSGTRLTVV.

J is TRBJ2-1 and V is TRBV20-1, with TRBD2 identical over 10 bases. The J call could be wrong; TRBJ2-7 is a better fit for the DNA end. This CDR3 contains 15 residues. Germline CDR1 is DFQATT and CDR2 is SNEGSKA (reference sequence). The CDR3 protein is CSARPLAGDYNEQYF. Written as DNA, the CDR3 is TGCAGTGCTAGACCCCTAGCGGGGGACTACAATGAGCAGTACTTC.

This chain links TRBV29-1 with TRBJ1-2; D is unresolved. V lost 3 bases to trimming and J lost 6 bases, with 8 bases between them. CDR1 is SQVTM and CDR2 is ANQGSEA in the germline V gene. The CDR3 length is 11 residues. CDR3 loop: CSVEDGNGYTF. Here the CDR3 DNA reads TGCAGCGTTGAGGACGGTAATGGCTACACCTTC. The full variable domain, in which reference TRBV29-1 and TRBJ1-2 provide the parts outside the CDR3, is SAVISQKPSRDICQRGTSLTIQCQVDSQVTMMFWYRQQPGQSLTLIATANQGSEATYESGFVIDKFPISRPNLTFSTLTVSNMSPEDSSIYLCSVEDGNGYTFGSGTRLTVV.

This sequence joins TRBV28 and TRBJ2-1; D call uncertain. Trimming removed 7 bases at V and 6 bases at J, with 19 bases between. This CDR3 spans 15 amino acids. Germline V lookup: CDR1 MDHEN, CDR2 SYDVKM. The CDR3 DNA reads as TGTGCCAGCACCCTGAGGTGGGGAATGGGCAATGAGCAGTTCTTC. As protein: CASTLRWGMGNEQFF.

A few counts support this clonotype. CDR3 nucleotide sequence: TGTGCCAGCGGGAAATTGGAGACCCAGTACTTC. Translation gives CASGKLETQYF. The rearrangement uses TRBV6-6 and TRBJ2-4; no clear D. The J call may be faulty, since TRBJ2-5 better matches the DNA end. The germline V gene has CDR1 MNHNY and CDR2 SVGAGI (reference sequence). This CDR3 spans 11 amino acids.

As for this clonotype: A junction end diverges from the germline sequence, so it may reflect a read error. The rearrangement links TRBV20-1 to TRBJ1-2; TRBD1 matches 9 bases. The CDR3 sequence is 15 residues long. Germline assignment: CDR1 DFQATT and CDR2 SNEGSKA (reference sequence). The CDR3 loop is CSARAWGQGGYGYTF. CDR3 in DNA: TGCAGTGCTAGAGCCTGGGGACAGGGCGGGTATGGGTACACCTTC.

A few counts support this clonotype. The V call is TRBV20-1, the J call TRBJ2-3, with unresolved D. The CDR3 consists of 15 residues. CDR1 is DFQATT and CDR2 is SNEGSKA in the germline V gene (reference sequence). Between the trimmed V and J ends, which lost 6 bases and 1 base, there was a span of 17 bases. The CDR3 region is CSAQRGMLGTDTQYF. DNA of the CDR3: TGCAGTGCGCAGCGTGGCATGCTGGGCACAGATACGCAGTATTTT.

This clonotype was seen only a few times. The chain's CDR3 is CASSDRQGASYGYTF. The DNA of the CDR3 is TGTGCCAGCAGTGATCGACAGGGGGCGAGTTATGGCTACACCTTC. The chain combines TRBV6-1 with TRBJ1-2, with 10 bases that match TRBD1. The CDR3 sequence is 15 residues long. CDR1 is MNHNS, CDR2 SASEGT, per germline. V was pared by 3 bases and J by 5 bases, with 6 bases of the junction left unmatched.

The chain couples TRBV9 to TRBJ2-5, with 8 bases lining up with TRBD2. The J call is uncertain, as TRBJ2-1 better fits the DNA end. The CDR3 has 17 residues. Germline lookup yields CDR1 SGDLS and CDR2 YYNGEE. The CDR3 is CASSVDTPGGVQETQFF. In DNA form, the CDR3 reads TGTGCCAGCAGCGTAGATACACCCGGGGGGGTGCAAGAGACCCAGTTCTTC.

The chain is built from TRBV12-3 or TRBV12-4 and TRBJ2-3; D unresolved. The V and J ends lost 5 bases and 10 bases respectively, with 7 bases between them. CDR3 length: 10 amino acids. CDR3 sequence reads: CASSLYAQYF. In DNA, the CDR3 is TGTGCCAGCAGTCTATATGCGCAGTATTTT.

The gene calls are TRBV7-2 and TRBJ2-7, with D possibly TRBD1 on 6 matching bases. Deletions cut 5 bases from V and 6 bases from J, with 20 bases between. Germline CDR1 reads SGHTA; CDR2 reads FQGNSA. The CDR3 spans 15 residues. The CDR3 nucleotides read TGTGCCAGCAGCCCCCCCGGGTCTAGCAGGGGCGAGCAGTACTTC. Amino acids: CASSPPGSSRGEQYF.

The CDR3 DNA follows: TGTGCCAGCAGCTTAATCGGGACAGGGAGGCACGAGCAGTACTTC. Residues: CASSLIGTGRHEQYF. The chain recombines TRBV11-2 with TRBJ2-7, with 9 bases lining up with TRBD1. Germline CDR1 is SGHAT and CDR2 is FQNNGV. With 2 bases clipped from V and 5 bases from J, the junction kept 7 bases outside the gene matches. This CDR3 comprises 15 residues.

This chain's CDR3 is CSARVGVESQPQHF. Here the CDR3 DNA reads TGCAGTGCTAGAGTCGGGGTAGAGAGTCAGCCCCAGCATTTT. V usage is TRBV20-1 and J usage is TRBJ1-5; D gene unclear. The CDR3 runs 14 residues. The ends were cut back, 1 base at V and 6 bases at J, with 13 bases in the middle. Per germline, CDR1 DFQATT and CDR2 SNEGSKA (reference sequence).

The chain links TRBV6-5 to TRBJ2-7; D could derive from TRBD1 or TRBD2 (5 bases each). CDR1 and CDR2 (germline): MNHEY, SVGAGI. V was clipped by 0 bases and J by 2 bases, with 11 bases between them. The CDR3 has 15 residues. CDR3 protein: CASSYSQGDTYEQYF. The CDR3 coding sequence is TGTGCCAGCAGTTACTCCCAGGGAGATACCTACGAGCAGTACTTC.

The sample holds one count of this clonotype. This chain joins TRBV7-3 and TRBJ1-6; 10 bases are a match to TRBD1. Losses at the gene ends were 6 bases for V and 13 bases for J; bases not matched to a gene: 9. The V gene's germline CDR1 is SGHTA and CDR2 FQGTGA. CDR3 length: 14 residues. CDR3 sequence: CASRPGQGSLPLHF. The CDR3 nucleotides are TGTGCCAGCAGACCGGGACAGGGGAGCCTCCCCCTCCACTTT. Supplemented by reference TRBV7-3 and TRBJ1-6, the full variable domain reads GAGVSQTPSNKVTEKGKYVELRCDPISGHTALYWYRQSLGQGPEFLIYFQGTGAADDSGLPNDRFFAVRPEGSVSTLKIQRTERGDSAVYLCASRPGQGSLPLHFGNGTRLTVT.

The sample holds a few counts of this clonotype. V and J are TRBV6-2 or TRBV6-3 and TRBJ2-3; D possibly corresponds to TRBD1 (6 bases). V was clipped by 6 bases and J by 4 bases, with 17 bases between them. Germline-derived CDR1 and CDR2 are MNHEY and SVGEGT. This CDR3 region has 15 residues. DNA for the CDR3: TGTGCCAGCAGGAAGACAGGAGTATTCTCAGATACGCAGTATTTT. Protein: CASRKTGVFSDTQYF.

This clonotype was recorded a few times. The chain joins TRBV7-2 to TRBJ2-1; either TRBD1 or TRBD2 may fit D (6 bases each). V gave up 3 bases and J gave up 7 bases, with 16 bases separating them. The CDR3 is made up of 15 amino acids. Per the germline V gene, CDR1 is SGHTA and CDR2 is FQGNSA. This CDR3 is CASSFRGGPENEQFF. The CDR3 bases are TGTGCCAGCAGCTTTAGAGGGGGGCCGGAAAATGAGCAGTTCTTC.